This TCR beta chain was sequenced during a study of blood T cell repertoires in COVID-19. Study-wide context: Acute and convalescent COVID-19 samples came from the United States, Italy and Spain.

Germline assignment: CDR1 SGHTA and CDR2 FQGNSA. This CDR3 is 14 amino acids long. V was trimmed by 5 bases and J by 4 bases, leaving 14 bases between them. As processed by the authors: Reference gene primer amplification gave nucleated cell count estimates. TCRdb's copy holds only in-frame clones and misses some; the assay was immunoSEQ multiplex PCR. D and trimming were read from the DNA, whereas the V and J calls and clone size are those reported in that table. The table shows around 230,000 clones, with approximately 85% occurring only once. The source is a middle-aged man with COVID-19, enrolled during active disease. Sequencing input: peripheral blood. The chain recombines TRBV7-2 with TRBJ2-5, with D possibly being TRBD1 (6 bases). The chain's CDR3 is CASSPPGVGETQYF. The CDR3 DNA follows: TGTGCCAGCAGCCCCCCAGGGGTAGGAGAGACCCAGTACTTC.